The 23 T cell receptor beta chains presented below share a single source sample, sequenced in a study of blood T cells in healthy people across ages. Primed by a sample-barcoded 5' primer and a J-beta primer mix, a second PCR proceeded for roughly 6 to 12 cycles. TCRdb reanalysed the 5' RACE reads using MiXCR and keeps one entry per CDR3 protein. Counted here are about 290,000 distinct CDR3 sequences, around 29% occurring once; the ten biggest clones make up over 25%. Sequencing input: blood. These TCRs come from a woman aged 70-85 years in good health.

This clonotype was counted between two and nine times. This chain links TRBV7-6 with TRBJ2-1, with 9 bases fitting TRBD2. The CDR3 has 17 amino acids. Germline CDR1 and CDR2: SGHVS and FNYEAQ. V trimming: 5 bases; J trimming: 1 base; junction bases outside the gene matches: 9. CDR3 nucleotide sequence: TGTGCCAGCAGCCGCCGACTAGCGGATGTGTCCTACAATGAGCAGTTCTTC. Its translation: CASSRRLADVSYNEQFF.

The table lists this clonotype with many counts. J is TRBJ2-1 and V is TRBV29-1; 14 nucleotides agree with TRBD2. The CDR3 is made up of 11 amino acids. J gave up 14 bases and V 5 bases, and 2 bases lay outside the gene matches. Germline V gene data show CDR1 as SQVTM and CDR2 as ANQGSEA. CDR3 sequence: CSVPGLAGEFF. The DNA of the CDR3 is TGCAGCGTTCCGGGACTAGCGGGAGAGTTCTTC.

This clonotype turned up a few times. The rearrangement uses TRBV7-2 and TRBJ1-1; D gene unclear. The CDR3 loop spans 16 amino acids. Trimming pared 1 base from V and 8 bases from J, leaving 20 bases between. CDR1 is SGHTA and CDR2 is FQGNSA in the germline V gene. DNA for the CDR3: TGTGCCAGCAGCTTAGTGGGAGGGAGTCTTCGCCTCGAAGCTTTCTTT. This encodes CASSLVGGSLRLEAFF.

The chain combines TRBV3-1 with TRBJ2-5; no reliable D call. Gene TRBJ2-1 matches the end of the DNA better, so the J call may be wrong. Germline V gene lookup returns CDR1 LGHDT and CDR2 YNNKEL (reference sequence). The CDR3 extends over 13 amino acids. The CDR3 spells CASSPIDRVEQFF. CDR3 nucleotides: TGTGCCAGCAGCCCCATCGATAGGGTTGAGCAGTTCTTC.

The rearrangement uses TRBV20-1 and TRBJ2-7, with 8 bases identical to TRBD1. Germline-derived CDR1 and CDR2 are DFQATT and SNEGSKA (reference sequence). The CDR3 has 14 amino acids. The ends lost 6 bases at V and 4 bases at J; junction bases unmatched: 11. The CDR3 DNA sequence: TGCAGTGCCATACTAGGACAGGGCCGGTACGAGCAGTACTTC. Its protein product is CSAILGQGRYEQYF.

This clonotype showed up many times. The rearrangement joins TRBV12-3 or TRBV12-4 to TRBJ2-5; 8 positions match TRBD1. The length of the CDR3 is 17 residues. J was trimmed by 3 bases and V by 6 bases; bases with no gene match: 15. CDR3 sequence: CASSPSGTGVREETQYF. In DNA, the CDR3 is TGTGCCAGCAGCCCGTCCGGGACAGGCGTTAGGGAAGAGACCCAGTACTTC.

This clonotype appeared a few times. The rearrangement uses TRBV28 and TRBJ2-7; D is possibly TRBD1 (6 bases). Between the trimmed V and J ends, which lost 5 bases and 3 bases, there was a span of 20 bases. Germline V CDR1 and CDR2: MDHEN, SYDVKM. This CDR3 comprises 16 residues. The CDR3 reads CASSGTIQGSGYEQYF. In DNA form, the CDR3 reads TGTGCCAGCAGTGGGACGATACAGGGATCGGGCTACGAGCAGTACTTC. Based on the CDR3 plus reference TRBV28 and TRBJ2-7, the full variable domain is DVKVTQSSRYLVKRTGEKVFLECVQDMDHENMFWYRQDPGLGLRLIYFSYDVKMKEKGDIPEGYSVSREKKERFSLILESASTNQTSMYLCASSGTIQGSGYEQYFGPGTRLTVT.

At least ten counts were recorded for this clonotype. The gene calls are TRBV7-2 and TRBJ1-2; 9 bases are shared with TRBD1. V lost 5 bases and J lost 1; bases outside the gene matches: 5. Germline values: CDR1 SGHTA, CDR2 FQGNSA. The CDR3 totals 15 residues. CDR3 sequence (DNA): TGTGCCAGCAGCCCTCACAGGGGGCATAACTATGGCTACACCTTC. It codes for CASSPHRGHNYGYTF.

In nucleotides, the CDR3 is TGCAGTGCTAGAGCCCAAGGTAGCGGAGCCTACAATGAGCAGTTCTTC. Translated, it gives CSARAQGSGAYNEQFF. J is TRBJ2-5 and V is TRBV20-1; perhaps TRBD2 as D (6 bases). The DNA end is a closer match to TRBJ2-1, so the J assignment may be wrong. This CDR3 has 16 residues. Germline V CDR1 and CDR2: DFQATT, SNEGSKA (reference sequence).

This clonotype was counted only a few times. The chain recombines TRBV29-1 with TRBJ1-4; weak D call: TRBD1 (5 bases). Trimming pared 6 bases from V and 0 bases from J, leaving 11 bases between. Germline loops: CDR1 SQVTM, CDR2 ANQGSEA. The CDR3 has 14 residues. For the CDR3, the DNA is TGCAGCGTCTACACAGGCCCAACTAATGAAAAACTGTTTTTT. Translating gives CSVYTGPTNEKLFF. Supplemented by reference TRBV29-1 and TRBJ1-4, the full variable domain reads SAVISQKPSRDICQRGTSLTIQCQVDSQVTMMFWYRQQPGQSLTLIATANQGSEATYESGFVIDKFPISRPNLTFSTLTVSNMSPEDSSIYLCSVYTGPTNEKLFFGSGTQLSVL.

V is TRBV20-1 and J is TRBJ2-1, with D perhaps given as TRBD1 or TRBD2 (7 bases each). CDR1 DFQATT and CDR2 SNEGSKA come from the germline V gene (reference sequence). The CDR3 length is 15 residues. V gave up 5 bases and J gave up 2 bases, with 16 bases separating them. CDR3 bases: TGCAGTGCTGAGGGGGCTAGCGGTACCTACAATGAGCAGTTCTTC. As protein: CSAEGASGTYNEQFF.

This clonotype was seen only a few times. At one end, the junction sequence differs from germline, possibly due to a read error. The chain carries TRBV7-3 and TRBJ2-1, with 8 bases aligning to TRBD1. The CDR3 consists of 14 residues. Germline loops: CDR1 SGHTA, CDR2 FQGTGA. CDR3: CASSLIQGDDEQFF. The CDR3 nucleotides are TGTGCCAGCAGTTTAATACAGGGGGACGATGAGCAGTTCTTC.

The chain carries TRBV3-1 and TRBJ2-1, with TRBD2 matching 7 bases. Germline-derived CDR1 and CDR2 are LGHDT and YNNKEL (reference sequence). The trim removed 5 bases at V and 7 bases at J, leaving 17 bases unmatched. The CDR3 length is 17 residues. The DNA for the CDR3 is TGTGCCAGCAGCTCAACAATGGGTGCGGGAGAGGCAAATGAGCAGTTCTTC. This gives the protein CASSSTMGAGEANEQFF.

The sample holds a few counts of this clonotype. CDR3 in DNA: TGCGCCAGCAGCCAAGAGGGGACAGGGGCCTCCCAAGAGACCCAGTACTTC. It codes for CASSQEGTGASQETQYF. The chain combines TRBV4-3 with TRBJ2-5, with TRBD1 matching over 10 bases. Germline V lookup: CDR1 LGHNA, CDR2 YSLEER. Losses at the gene ends were 0 bases for V and 1 base for J; bases not matched to a gene: 5. This CDR3 has 17 residues.

This clonotype occurred many times. The chain employs TRBV9 and TRBJ2-5; D is undetermined. CDR1 and CDR2 (germline): SGDLS, YYNGEE. The germline V and J ends were trimmed by 3 bases and 5 bases, with 5 bases remaining between them. The CDR3 totals 11 residues. CDR3 nucleotides: TGTGCCAGCAGCGGTGGGGAGACCCAGTACTTC. Translated, it gives CASSGGETQYF. Based on the CDR3 plus reference TRBV9 and TRBJ2-5, the full variable domain is DSGVTQTPKHLITATGQRVTLRCSPRSGDLSVYWYQQSLDQGLQFLIQYYNGEERAKGNILERFSAQQFPDLHSELNLSSLELGDSALYFCASSGGETQYFGPGTRLLVL.

This chain uses TRBV12-3 or TRBV12-4 with TRBJ1-4, with 8 positions matching TRBD1. The V and J ends lost 6 bases and 8 bases, in that order; junction bases with no gene match: 14. The CDR3 length is 16 residues. The CDR3 sequence is CASRPTGQARNEKLFF. The CDR3 DNA follows: TGTGCCAGCAGACCGACGGGACAGGCCCGTAACGAAAAACTGTTTTTT.

This chain joins TRBV6-6 and TRBJ1-4; TRBD1 matches at 7 bases. V gave up 4 bases and J gave up 6 bases; unmatched junction bases: 8. Germline loops: CDR1 MNHNY, CDR2 SVGAGI (reference sequence). The CDR3 contains 15 residues. The CDR3 loop reads CASSSRTGHYEKLFF. As DNA, the CDR3 is TGTGCCAGCAGTTCCCGGACAGGCCACTATGAAAAACTGTTTTTT.

This clonotype was observed at least ten times. The chain couples TRBV6-2 or TRBV6-3 to TRBJ2-5; 9 bases align to TRBD1. The J call could be wrong; TRBJ2-7 is a better fit for the DNA end. The CDR3 loop spans 12 amino acids. Germline loops: CDR1 MNHEY, CDR2 SVGEGT. CDR3 protein: CASRDRDHEQYF. The CDR3 nucleotides are TGTGCCTCCCGGGACAGGGACCACGAGCAGTACTTC.

The chain is built from TRBV6-5 and TRBJ1-5, with 7 bases lining up with TRBD1. The CDR3 sequence is 14 residues long. Trimming removed 6 bases from V and 6 bases from J; junction bases left unmatched: 8. Germline V gene lookup returns CDR1 MNHEY and CDR2 SVGAGI. CDR3: CASSSDRDVQPQHF. The CDR3 coding sequence is TGTGCCAGCAGCTCTGACAGGGATGTTCAGCCCCAGCATTTT.

There are a few counts of this clonotype. The chain is built from TRBV29-1 and TRBJ1-1, with D unclear. Germline V gene lookup returns CDR1 SQVTM and CDR2 ANQGSEA. The V end lost 7 bases, the J end lost 0 bases, and 12 bases lay between the germline ends. CDR3 length: 13 amino acids. This CDR3 reads CSAAVSMNTEAFF. The CDR3 DNA reads TGCAGCGCCGCGGTAAGCATGAACACTGAAGCTTTCTTT. The complete variable domain, with remaining parts taken from reference TRBV29-1 and TRBJ1-1, reads SAVISQKPSRDICQRGTSLTIQCQVDSQVTMMFWYRQQPGQSLTLIATANQGSEATYESGFVIDKFPISRPNLTFSTLTVSNMSPEDSSIYLCSAAVSMNTEAFFGQGTRLTVV.

The table lists this clonotype with a few counts. The rearrangement links TRBV18 to TRBJ1-4; a weak D match, TRBD1 (6 bases). V lost 5 bases and J 5 bases, leaving 9 bases between the germline ends. Germline CDR1 KGHSH, CDR2 LQKENI. CDR3 length: 13 amino acids. The CDR3 DNA sequence: TGTGCCAGCTCAAAGGGGGGAAATGAAAAACTGTTTTTT. It encodes CASSKGGNEKLFF. The whole variable domain, remainder taken from reference TRBV18 and TRBJ1-4, is NAGVMQNPRHLVRRRGQEARLRCSPMKGHSHVYWYRQLPEEGLKFMVYLQKENIIDESGMPKERFSAEFPKEGPSILRIQQVVRGDSAAYFCASSKGGNEKLFFGSGTQLSVL.

This clonotype was detected only a few times. The V call is TRBV9, the J call TRBJ2-5; 10 positions match TRBD1. The J call may be faulty, since TRBJ2-1 better matches the DNA end. Germline CDR1 SGDLS, CDR2 YYNGEE. The CDR3 loop spans 15 amino acids. CDR3 DNA: TGTGCCAGCAGCGTAGAGGGACAGGGGACGGGTGAGCAGTTCTTC. This encodes CASSVEGQGTGEQFF.

The chain has TRBV12-3 or TRBV12-4 and TRBJ1-2; no clear D. V was cut by 5 bases and J by 7 bases, with 14 bases left in between. The CDR3 totals 13 residues. CDR3 nucleotide sequence: TGTGCCAGCAGTGGACGGACTGCGAGTGGCTACACCTTC. It translates to CASSGRTASGYTF.